Listed here are 23 T cell receptor beta chains from one sample, sequenced in a study of multiple sclerosis patients with progressive multifocal leukoencephalopathy. Libraries were prepared by immunoSEQ multiplex PCR; TCRdb keeps only in-frame clonotypes and omits some of them. The sample has about 30,000 clones, 90% seen once. As to time point: approximately 12 months of natalizumab therapy. Material: PBMCs, obtained from a patient treated with natalizumab. The source is a human donor with multiple sclerosis.

This rearrangement joins TRBV7-6 to TRBJ2-5; 11 bases line up with TRBD2. J lost 4 bases, V lost 1 base, and 5 bases had no gene match. Per germline, CDR1 SGHVS and CDR2 FNYEAQ. The CDR3 consists of 16 residues. The CDR3 here is CASSLDLAGGGETQYF. The DNA for the CDR3 is TGTGCCAGCAGCTTAGATCTAGCGGGGGGAGGAGAGACCCAGTACTTC.

CDR3 DNA sequence: TGTGCCAGCAGCTTGATAGGGGTCGGAGAGACCCAGTACTTC. This sequence encodes CASSLIGVGETQYF. The V and J genes are TRBV5-6 and TRBJ2-5; possible D gene TRBD1, 5 bases. The V and J ends lost 1 base and 4 bases respectively, with 11 bases between them. In germline, CDR1 is SGHDT, CDR2 YYEEEE. This CDR3 spans 14 amino acids.

Comment on this clone: The same CDR3 can be traced to other DNA sequences in this sample. This chain joins TRBV4-3 and TRBJ2-7; TRBD2 agrees at 8 bases. Germline trimming cut 4 bases from V and 2 bases from J; bases unmatched to any gene: 10. There are 16 residues in the CDR3. Germline loops: CDR1 LGHNA, CDR2 YSLEER. The CDR3 sequence: CASSLGRSGGPYEQYF. The CDR3 nucleotides read TGCGCCAGCAGCCTGGGGCGGAGCGGGGGCCCCTACGAGCAGTACTTC.

The V call is TRBV25-1, the J call TRBJ2-2; D is unclear. This CDR3 has 14 amino acids. The germline V and J ends were trimmed by 2 bases and 5 bases, with 9 bases remaining between them. The germline CDR1 and CDR2 sequences are MGHDK and SYGVNS. The DNA for the CDR3 is TGTGCCAGCAGTGAAATCTCTAAAACCGGGGAGCTGTTTTTT. Translated, it gives CASSEISKTGELFF.

The V call is TRBV19, the J call TRBJ2-2; D might be TRBD1 (6 bases). Germline CDR1 and CDR2: LNHDA and SQIVND (reference sequence). V shed 1 base and J shed 2 bases, with 8 bases lying between them. This CDR3 region has 15 residues. The CDR3 reads CASSIGQANTGELFF. The CDR3, as DNA: TGTGCCAGTAGTATAGGACAGGCTAACACCGGGGAGCTGTTTTTT.

This clone showed up just a few times. The chain links TRBV19 to TRBJ1-1; no reliable D call. The CDR3 runs 15 residues. The germline V and J ends were trimmed by 4 bases and 0 bases, with 12 bases remaining between them. Germline-derived CDR1 and CDR2 are LNHDA and SQIVND (reference sequence). The CDR3 loop reads CASSTPSRVNTEAFF. The CDR3 nucleotides are TGTGCCAGTAGTACCCCGAGCCGAGTGAACACTGAAGCTTTCTTT. The full variable domain, its missing parts supplied by reference TRBV19 and TRBJ1-1, is DGGITQSPKYLFRKEGQNVTLSCEQNLNHDAMYWYRQDPGQGLRLIYYSQIVNDFQKGDIAEGYSVSREKKESFPLTVTSAQKNPTAFYLCASSTPSRVNTEAFFGQGTRLTVV.

This clone was seen only once. The junction departs from germline at one end; a sequencing error may be responsible. The chain employs TRBV7-2 and TRBJ2-7; 7 nucleotides align to TRBD1. The CDR3 has 15 residues. Germline V gene data show CDR1 as SGHTA and CDR2 as FQGNSA. The CDR3 nucleotides are TGTGCCGGCAGCAAGGGACAGACTCTCGCCTACGAGCAGTACTTC. Translating it yields CAGSKGQTLAYEQYF.

The V and J genes are TRBV29-1 and TRBJ2-3; D might be TRBD1 or TRBD2, each matching 6 bases. V was cut by 1 base and J by 0 bases, with 8 bases left in between. The CDR3 is made up of 14 amino acids. The germline V gene encodes CDR1 SQVTM and CDR2 ANQGSEA. This CDR3 is CSVEGGASTDTQYF. CDR3 nucleotide sequence: TGCAGCGTTGAAGGGGGGGCTAGCACAGATACGCAGTATTTT.

The chain joins TRBV7-7 to TRBJ2-1; 7 bases align to TRBD1. Losses at the gene ends were 4 bases for V and 6 bases for J; bases not matched to a gene: 0. CDR1 is SSHAT and CDR2 is FNYEAQ in the germline V gene (reference sequence). CDR3 length: 12 amino acids. The CDR3 protein is CASSSGGNEQFF. The DNA for the CDR3 is TGTGCCAGCAGCTCAGGGGGCAATGAGCAGTTCTTC.

This chain connects TRBV15 to TRBJ1-2, with 7 bases identical to TRBD1. The ends lost 3 bases at V and 6 bases at J; junction bases unmatched: 10. The CDR3 is 15 amino acids. Germline V gives CDR1 LNHNV, CDR2 YYDKDF (reference sequence). CDR3 coding DNA: TGTGCCACCAGCAGTGAAGACAGGGCTCCTGATGGCTACACCTTC. Amino acids: CATSSEDRAPDGYTF.

The V gene is TRBV30, the J gene TRBJ1-2; D is possibly TRBD1 (5 bases). Looked up from germline, CDR1 is GTSNPN and CDR2 is SVGIG (reference sequence). The CDR3 extends over 14 amino acids. V was clipped by 1 base and J by 7 bases, with 16 bases between them. The CDR3 DNA reads TGTGCCTGGAGTGGCGAAGGGACGGTGCCTGGCTACACCTTC. Amino acids: CAWSGEGTVPGYTF.

V gene TRBV5-1 combines with J gene TRBJ2-7; 8 bases line up with TRBD1. The CDR3 runs 15 residues. The trim removed 3 bases at V and 3 bases at J, leaving 8 bases unmatched. Germline assignment: CDR1 SGHRS and CDR2 YFSETQ. The CDR3, as DNA: TGCGCCAGCAGCTCGGGGCGGACAGGGTTCTACGAGCAGTACTTC. This translates into CASSSGRTGFYEQYF.

This clone has just one count. The J gene is TRBJ2-3, the V gene TRBV6-4, with D unclear. Germline CDR1 reads MRHNA; CDR2 reads SNTAGT. Trimming pared 4 bases from V and 0 bases from J, leaving 11 bases between. The CDR3 is made up of 15 amino acids. The CDR3 coding sequence is TGTGCCAGCAGTGCCGCTCCGACTAGCACAGATACGCAGTATTTT. It yields the protein CASSAAPTSTDTQYF.

The V gene is TRBV5-1, the J gene TRBJ2-7; 9 bases map to TRBD1. Losses at the gene ends were 0 bases for V and 6 bases for J; bases not matched to a gene: 7. The germline gives CDR1 SGHRS, CDR2 YFSETQ. CDR3 length equals 15 residues. The CDR3 sequence: CASSLVGQGMGEQYF. CDR3 in DNA: TGCGCCAGCAGCTTGGTGGGACAGGGAATGGGCGAGCAGTACTTC.

V usage is TRBV6-1 and J usage is TRBJ1-1, with D possibly being TRBD1 (5 bases). This CDR3 is built from 13 residues. Trimming removed 6 bases at V and 1 base at J, with 9 bases between. Germline V CDR1 and CDR2: MNHNS, SASEGT. The CDR3 sequence is CASSQTANTEAFF. CDR3 in DNA: TGTGCCAGCAGCCAGACAGCGAACACTGAAGCTTTCTTT.

This sequence joins TRBV6-1 and TRBJ2-4; D is unresolved. Germline CDR1 is MNHNS and CDR2 is SASEGT. This CDR3 is built from 14 residues. The V and J ends lost 1 base and 10 bases respectively, with 14 bases between them. CDR3 loop: CASSEGPPLRIQYF. The CDR3 nucleotides are TGTGCCAGCAGTGAAGGGCCCCCCCTGAGGATTCAGTACTTC.

This clone was detected only a few times. The chain employs TRBV16 and TRBJ1-1, with D tentatively TRBD1 (5 bases). Germline V CDR1 and CDR2: KGHSY, FQNENV. This CDR3 spans 15 amino acids. The V and J ends lost 0 bases and 1 base respectively, with 9 bases between them. The CDR3 nucleotides read TGTGCCAGCAGCCAATCTCGCGGGGGGAACACTGAAGCTTTCTTT. Protein product: CASSQSRGGNTEAFF.

The chain carries TRBV9 and TRBJ2-7, with D perhaps matching TRBD1 (5 bases). The V gene's germline CDR1 is SGDLS and CDR2 YYNGEE. V gave up 0 bases and J gave up 2 bases, with 9 bases separating them. This CDR3 has 14 amino acids. This chain's CDR3 is CASSVGGHTYEQYF. CDR3 DNA: TGTGCCAGCAGCGTAGGCGGACACACCTACGAGCAGTACTTC.

The gene calls are TRBV7-9 and TRBJ2-5; D call uncertain. The CDR3 extends over 12 amino acids. Trimming took off 4 bases at V and 5 bases at J, with 8 bases between the two ends. Germline V CDR1 and CDR2: SEHNR, FQNEAQ (reference sequence). CDR3: CASSSRRETQYF. The DNA of the CDR3 is TGTGCCAGCAGCTCCCGACGGGAGACCCAGTACTTC.

This clone was recorded a few times. V usage is TRBV6-1 and J usage is TRBJ1-2; TRBD1 might be the D (5 bases). The CDR3 covers 15 residues. Trimming stripped 8 bases from V and 4 bases from J, with 20 bases between. Germline CDR1 reads MNHNS; CDR2 reads SASEGT. CDR3 DNA sequence: TGTGCCAGCCGCGAGGACAAGTTTGATGGCTATGGCTACACCTTC. The encoded protein is CASREDKFDGYGYTF.

The chain links TRBV15 to TRBJ2-7, with 8 bases that match TRBD1. Per germline, CDR1 LNHNV and CDR2 YYDKDF (reference sequence). J lost 2 bases, V lost 2 bases, and 5 bases had no gene match. The CDR3 is made up of 15 amino acids. The CDR3 is CATSRLGQGPYEQYF. For the CDR3, the DNA is TGTGCCACCAGCAGACTAGGACAGGGCCCCTACGAGCAGTACTTC.

This clone came up a few times. The chain links TRBV5-4 to TRBJ2-6; 10 positions agree with TRBD1. The junction had 6 bases not matched to a gene; V was cut back by 5 bases and J by 1 base. The CDR3 length is 17 residues. Germline assignment: CDR1 SGHNT and CDR2 YYREEE (reference sequence). In DNA form, the CDR3 reads TGTGCCAGCAGGTCCGGGACAGGGGAGTCTGGGGCCAACGTCCTGACTTTC. It specifies CASRSGTGESGANVLTF. Together with reference TRBV5-4 and TRBJ2-6, the CDR3 gives the full variable domain: ETGVTQSPTHLIKTRGQQVTLRCSSQSGHNTVSWYQQALGQGPQFIFQYYREEENGRGNFPPRFSGLQFPNYSSELNVNALELDDSALYLCASRSGTGESGANVLTFGAGSRLTVL.

The CDR3 DNA sequence: TGCAGTGCTAAGGCATCTGAGCAGTTCTTC. Translation gives CSAKASEQFF. V usage is TRBV20-1 and J usage is TRBJ2-1; no firm D call. The CDR3 covers 10 residues. Trimming took 4 bases from V and 9 from J, leaving 7 bases between them. Germline V CDR1 and CDR2: DFQATT, SNEGSKA (reference sequence).